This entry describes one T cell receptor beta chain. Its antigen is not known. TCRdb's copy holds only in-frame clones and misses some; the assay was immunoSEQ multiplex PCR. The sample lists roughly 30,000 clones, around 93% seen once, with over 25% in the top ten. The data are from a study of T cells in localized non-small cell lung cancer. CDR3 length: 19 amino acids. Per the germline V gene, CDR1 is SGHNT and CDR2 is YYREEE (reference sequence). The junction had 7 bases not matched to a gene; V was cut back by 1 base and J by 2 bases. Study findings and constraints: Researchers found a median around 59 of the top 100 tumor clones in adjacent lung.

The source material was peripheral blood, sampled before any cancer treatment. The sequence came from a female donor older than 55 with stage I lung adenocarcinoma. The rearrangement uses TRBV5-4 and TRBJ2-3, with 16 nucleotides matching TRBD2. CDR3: CASSLLRGLAGGYTDTQYF. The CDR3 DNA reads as TGTGCCAGCAGCTTGCTGAGGGGACTAGCGGGAGGGTACACAGATACGCAGTATTTT. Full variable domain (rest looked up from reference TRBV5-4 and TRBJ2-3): ETGVTQSPTHLIKTRGQQVTLRCSSQSGHNTVSWYQQALGQGPQFIFQYYREEENGRGNFPPRFSGLQFPNYSSELNVNALELDDSALYLCASSLLRGLAGGYTDTQYFGPGTRLTVL.